These 13 T cell receptor beta chains were sequenced from one sample in a study of blood T cell repertoires in COVID-19. Sequencing used immunoSEQ multiplex PCR; TCRdb keeps in-frame clones, though not all of them. The sample includes more than 200,000 clones, about nine tenths of them seen just once. Input material: peripheral blood. These receptors all come from a man aged 45-65 years with COVID-19, enrolled during active disease.

J is TRBJ2-2 and V is TRBV27, with 9 bases that match TRBD2. Germline V gene sequence: CDR1 MNHEY, CDR2 SMNVEV (reference sequence). After removal of 1 base from V and 6 bases from J, the junction contained 9 bases not matched to a gene. This CDR3 is built from 17 residues. Written as DNA, the CDR3 is TGTGCCAGCAGTTTATGGGTCGGGACTAGCTATCCCGGGGAGCTGTTTTTT. Encoded protein: CASSLWVGTSYPGELFF.

CDR3 nucleotide sequence: TGTGCCAGCAGCCTCAGGGTTATCGGGGAGCTGTTTTTT. Translated, it gives CASSLRVIGELFF. The chain has TRBV13 and TRBJ2-2; D may be TRBD1 (5 bases). Per the germline V gene, CDR1 is PRHDT and CDR2 is FYEKMQ (reference sequence). CDR3 length: 13 amino acids. The ends were cut back, 5 bases at V and 7 bases at J, with 11 bases in the middle.

V usage is TRBV28 and J usage is TRBJ1-5; 8 positions agree with TRBD1. The trim removed 5 bases at V and 6 bases at J, leaving 6 bases unmatched. Germline CDR1 reads MDHEN; CDR2 reads SYDVKM. CDR3 length: 14 amino acids. CDR3 in DNA: TGTGCCAGCAGTCCCGGACAGGGTCCTCAGCCCCAGCATTTT. It translates to CASSPGQGPQPQHF. The complete variable domain, with remaining parts taken from reference TRBV28 and TRBJ1-5, reads DVKVTQSSRYLVKRTGEKVFLECVQDMDHENMFWYRQDPGLGLRLIYFSYDVKMKEKGDIPEGYSVSREKKERFSLILESASTNQTSMYLCASSPGQGPQPQHFGDGTRLSIL.

This clone occurred once. The chain uses TRBV10-3 and TRBJ2-7; TRBD2 might be the D (5 bases). Per the germline V gene, CDR1 is ENHRY and CDR2 is SYGVKD. V lost 0 bases and J lost 12, with 21 bases in between. The length of the CDR3 is 15 residues. CDR3 bases: TGTGCCATCAGTGAGTCGATCGGTGGGAGTCAAGAGTCGTACTTC. This sequence encodes CAISESIGGSQESYF.

The chain joins TRBV6-2 or TRBV6-3 to TRBJ1-2; D might be TRBD1 (5 bases). The CDR3 sequence is 15 residues long. V lost 7 bases and J 6 bases, leaving 21 bases between the germline ends. Germline loops: CDR1 MNHEY, CDR2 SVGEGT. Written as DNA, the CDR3 is TGTGCCAGCAACCCTAACCGGGACGGAGGGGATGGCTACACCTTC. Its translation is CASNPNRDGGDGYTF.

The CDR3 nucleotides are TGTGCCAGCAGCCAAGACCTGGGGTGGTCAGGGGTTCAAGAGACCCAGTACTTC. Protein sequence: CASSQDLGWSGVQETQYF. The chain joins TRBV3-1 (or the pseudogene TRBV3-2) to TRBJ2-5; TRBD1 might be the D (6 bases). Germline V lookup: CDR1 LGHDT, CDR2 YNNKEL (reference sequence). Trimming removed 0 bases at V and 2 bases at J, with 19 bases between. CDR3 length: 18 amino acids.

This sequence joins TRBV7-3 and TRBJ1-1; D gene unclear. The CDR3 covers 15 residues. V shed 5 bases and J shed 2 bases, with 15 bases lying between them. The germline gives CDR1 SGHTA, CDR2 FQGTGA. The CDR3 protein is CASSPGEGFNTEAFF. The CDR3 nucleotides are TGTGCCAGCAGCCCTGGGGAGGGTTTTAACACTGAAGCTTTCTTT. The full variable domain, its missing parts supplied by reference TRBV7-3 and TRBJ1-1, is GAGVSQTPSNKVTEKGKYVELRCDPISGHTALYWYRQSLGQGPEFLIYFQGTGAADDSGLPNDRFFAVRPEGSVSTLKIQRTERGDSAVYLCASSPGEGFNTEAFFGQGTRLTVV.

The J gene is TRBJ1-1, the V gene TRBV18, with D maybe TRBD1 (5 bases). The CDR3 is made up of 16 amino acids. Germline V gene lookup returns CDR1 KGHSH and CDR2 LQKENI. Trimming left V 0 bases short and J 1 base short, with 12 bases between. This CDR3 is CASSPPGVERNTEAFF. The CDR3 nucleotides read TGTGCCAGCTCACCACCAGGGGTGGAGAGGAACACTGAAGCTTTCTTT.

The chain combines TRBV24-1 with TRBJ2-5; 8 bases match TRBD2. Trimming cost V 4 bases and J 2 bases; bases outside gene matches: 2. Germline-derived CDR1 and CDR2 are KGHDR and SFDVKD. This CDR3 contains 14 residues. The CDR3 spells CATSESGGQETQYF. The CDR3 region has the DNA TGTGCCACCAGTGAGAGCGGGGGACAAGAGACCCAGTACTTC.

The chain employs TRBV7-3 and TRBJ2-7; TRBD2 is a possible D gene (5 bases). Germline loops: CDR1 SGHTA, CDR2 FQGTGA. The CDR3 runs 14 residues. The V end lost 0 bases, the J end lost 3 bases, and 9 bases lay between the germline ends. CDR3 bases: TGTGCCAGCAGCTTAACGCCGGGAAGCTACGAGCAGTACTTC. It codes for CASSLTPGSYEQYF.

This clone came up once. The J gene is TRBJ1-1, the V gene TRBV27, with D possibly TRBD1 on 5 matching bases. Germline values: CDR1 MNHEY, CDR2 SMNVEV (reference sequence). The CDR3 is 16 residues long. V dropped 8 bases and J dropped 6 bases, with 25 bases sitting between them. In DNA, the CDR3 is TGTGCCAGCCGACCGGGGGGGTCTGGTTGGGGTCCTGAAGCTTTCTTT. Translating gives CASRPGGSGWGPEAFF.

The V and J genes are TRBV4-1 and TRBJ1-1; possible D gene TRBD1, 5 bases. The germline gives CDR1 MGHRA, CDR2 YSYEKL. V dropped 0 bases and J dropped 5 bases, with 16 bases sitting between them. The CDR3 is 16 residues long. This CDR3 is CASSQDSGFLRTEAFF. CDR3 DNA sequence: TGCGCCAGCAGCCAAGACTCAGGGTTCCTTCGGACTGAAGCTTTCTTT.

V and J are TRBV6-1 and TRBJ2-7; D possibly corresponds to TRBD1 (5 bases). CDR3 length: 16 amino acids. Germline CDR1 MNHNS, CDR2 SASEGT. The V end lost 4 bases, the J end lost 3 bases, and 19 bases lay between the germline ends. In DNA form, the CDR3 reads TGTGCCAGCAGTGTTTACTCAGCGACAGACCTCTACGAGCAGTACTTC. Encoded protein: CASSVYSATDLYEQYF.